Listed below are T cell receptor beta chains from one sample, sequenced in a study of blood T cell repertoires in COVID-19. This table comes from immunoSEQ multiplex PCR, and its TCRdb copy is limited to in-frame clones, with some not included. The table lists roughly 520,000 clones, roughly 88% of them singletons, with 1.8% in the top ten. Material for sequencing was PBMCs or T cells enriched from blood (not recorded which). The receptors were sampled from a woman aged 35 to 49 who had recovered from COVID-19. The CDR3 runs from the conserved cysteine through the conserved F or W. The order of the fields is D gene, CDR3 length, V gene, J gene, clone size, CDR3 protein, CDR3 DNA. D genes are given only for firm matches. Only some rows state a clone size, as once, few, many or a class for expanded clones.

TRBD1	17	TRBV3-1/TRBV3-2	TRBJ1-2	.	CASSPRPGTGANYGYTF	TGTGCCAGCAGCCCCCGCCCGGGGACAGGAGCGAACTATGGCTACACCTTC
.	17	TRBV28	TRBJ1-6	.	CASSGGFSSEYNSPLHF	TGTGCCAGCAGCGGGGGATTCTCCTCGGAGTATAATTCACCCCTCCACTTT
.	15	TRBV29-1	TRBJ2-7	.	CSVVTDLNPSYEQYF	TGCAGCGTGGTAACAGATCTCAACCCATCCTACGAGCAGTACTTC
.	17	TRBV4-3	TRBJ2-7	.	CASSQDRFRGRLYEQYF	TGCGCCAGCAGCCAAGATCGTTTCAGGGGTAGGCTCTACGAGCAGTACTTC
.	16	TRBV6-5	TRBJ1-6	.	CASSSAGSLYNSPLHF	TGTGCCAGCAGTTCGGCGGGGAGCCTTTATAATTCACCCCTCCACTTT
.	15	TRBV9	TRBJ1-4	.	CASSVGSEQVEKLFF	TGTGCCAGCAGCGTAGGGTCTGAACAGGTCGAAAAACTGTTTTTT
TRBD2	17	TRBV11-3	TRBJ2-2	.	CANYSTSGRANTGELFF	TGTGCCAACTATAGTACTAGCGGGAGAGCGAACACCGGGGAGCTGTTTTTT
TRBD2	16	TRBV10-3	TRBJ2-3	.	CAIGDIAGVKGDTQYF	TGTGCCATCGGAGATATAGCGGGAGTAAAAGGAGATACGCAGTATTTT
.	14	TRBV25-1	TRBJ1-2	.	CASSEFTGNYGYTF	TGTGCCAGCAGTGAATTTACAGGGAACTATGGCTACACCTTC
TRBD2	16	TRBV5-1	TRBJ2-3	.	CASSRGTSGSGDTQYF	TGCGCCAGCAGCCGCGGGACTAGCGGGAGTGGAGATACGCAGTATTTT
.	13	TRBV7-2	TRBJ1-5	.	CASSLVQDQPQHF	TGTGCCAGCAGCTTAGTGCAGGATCAGCCCCAGCATTTT
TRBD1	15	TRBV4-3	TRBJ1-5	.	CASSQDDRGNQPQHF	TGCGCCAGCAGCCAGGACGACAGGGGCAATCAGCCCCAGCATTTT
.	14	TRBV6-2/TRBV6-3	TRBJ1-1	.	CASSISRRGTEAFF	TGTGCCAGCAGTATTTCCCGGCGAGGCACTGAAGCTTTCTTT
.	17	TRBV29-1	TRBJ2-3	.	CSVGLQGTDKPTDTQYF	TGCAGCGTTGGGTTACAGGGTACCGACAAGCCCACAGATACGCAGTATTTT
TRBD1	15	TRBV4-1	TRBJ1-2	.	CASSQERGRDYGYTF	TGCGCCAGCAGCCAAGAAAGGGGGCGGGACTATGGCTACACCTTC
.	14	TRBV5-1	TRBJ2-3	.	CASSSGTSTDTQYF	TGCGCCAGCAGCTCCGGGACTAGCACAGATACGCAGTATTTT
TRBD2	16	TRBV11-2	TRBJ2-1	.	CASSPPGTSSYNEQFF	TGTGCCAGCAGCCCCCCCGGGACTAGCTCCTACAATGAGCAGTTCTTC
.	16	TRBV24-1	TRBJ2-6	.	CATSEPNTGGANVLTF	TGTGCCACCAGTGAACCGAACACAGGCGGGGCCAACGTCCTGACTTTC
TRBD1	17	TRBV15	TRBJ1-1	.	CATSRRRQGRMNTEAFF	TGTGCCACCAGCAGACGACGACAGGGGAGAATGAACACTGAAGCTTTCTTT
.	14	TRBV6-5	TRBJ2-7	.	CASSNSGRSYEQYF	TGTGCCAGCAGTAATTCGGGAAGGTCCTACGAGCAGTACTTC
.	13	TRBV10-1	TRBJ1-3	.	CASSRGSGNTIYF	TGCGCCAGCAGTCGAGGCTCTGGAAACACCATATATTTT
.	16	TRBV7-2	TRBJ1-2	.	CASSLGVPASNYGYTF	TGTGCCAGCAGCTTAGGGGTCCCAGCGTCTAACTATGGCTACACCTTC
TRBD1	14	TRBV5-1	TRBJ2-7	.	CASSLAQGVYEQYF	TGCGCCAGCAGCTTGGCACAGGGGGTCTACGAGCAGTACTTC
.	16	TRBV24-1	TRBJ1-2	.	CATSDRGTSSIYGYTF	TGTGCCACCAGTGATAGAGGGACATCTTCTATCTATGGCTACACCTTC
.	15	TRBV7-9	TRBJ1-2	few	CASSLGRAGSYGYTF	TGTGCCAGCAGCTTAGGCCGGGCAGGGTCCTATGGCTACACCTTC
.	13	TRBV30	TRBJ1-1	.	CAWSGQQNTEAFF	TGTGCCTGGAGTGGACAGCAGAACACTGAAGCTTTCTTT
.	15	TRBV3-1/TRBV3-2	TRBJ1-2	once	CASSHVSLPIVGYTF	TGTGCCAGCAGCCACGTATCTCTACCCATAGTGGGCTACACCTTC
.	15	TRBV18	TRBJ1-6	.	CASSPPTTGNSPLHF	TGTGCCAGCTCACCACCTACTACGGGGAATTCACCCCTCCACTTT
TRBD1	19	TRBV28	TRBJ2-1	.	CASSSHPGQGDISYNEQFF	TGTGCCAGCAGTTCTCATCCGGGACAGGGGGATATTTCCTACAATGAGCAGTTCTTC
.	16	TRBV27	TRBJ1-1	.	CASSLGGGGWYTEAFF	TGTGCCAGCAGTTTAGGTGGCGGGGGCTGGTACACTGAAGCTTTCTTT
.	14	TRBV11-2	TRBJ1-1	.	CASSLVSGGTEAFF	TGTGCCAGCAGCTTAGTTTCGGGGGGCACTGAAGCTTTCTTT
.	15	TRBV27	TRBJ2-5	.	CASSPNLRDLGTQYF	TGTGCCAGCAGTCCTAACCTCAGGGACTTGGGGACCCAGTACTTC
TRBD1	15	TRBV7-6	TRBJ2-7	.	CASSTDRGFSYEQYF	TGTGCCAGCAGCACGGACAGGGGATTCTCCTACGAGCAGTACTTC
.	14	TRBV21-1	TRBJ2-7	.	CASSNLELVNEQYF	TGTGCCAGCAGCAATTTGGAACTAGTCAACGAGCAGTACTTC
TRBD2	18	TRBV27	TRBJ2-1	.	CASSRGRSSGSSYNEQFF	TGTGCCAGCAGTCGCGGCCGATCTAGCGGGAGCTCCTACAATGAGCAGTTCTTC
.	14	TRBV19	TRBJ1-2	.	CASRSADSNYGYTF	TGTGCCAGTAGGTCGGCGGACAGCAACTATGGCTACACCTTC